This section outlines one T cell receptor beta chain sequence together with its context. Its antigen is still unknown. With 3 bases removed from V and 0 bases from J, the gap between germline ends came to 14 bases. The CDR3 totals 16 residues. Per the germline V gene, CDR1 is MDHEN and CDR2 is SYDVKM. This specimen comes from a study of cytomegalovirus exposure and HLA in healthy donors. Broader study findings: Reports indicated that the classifier achieved high specificity and sensitivity in diagnosing cytomegalovirus status.

The PCR had 60 Vbeta and 13 Jbeta primers. Sequenced by immunoSEQ multiplex PCR; TCRdb stores in-frame clones only, minus some. Of about 150,000 clones listed, around 84% are singletons. The genes are TRBV28 and TRBJ1-2, with D possibly being TRBD1 (6 bases). The sample comprised PBMCs. This TCR came from a woman between 40 and 55 years old in good health and CMV-seropositive. CDR3 amino acids: CASSFRTGLANYGYTF. The CDR3 DNA is TGTGCCAGCAGTTTCCGTACAGGGCTAGCTAACTATGGCTACACCTTC.